This T cell receptor beta chain came from a study of blood T cell repertoires in COVID-19. The method was immunoSEQ multiplex PCR; TCRdb's version includes in-frame clones alone and lacks a portion of them. The sample lists a few hundred thousand clones, 65% to 90% seen once, with more than 6% in the top ten. With 3 bases clipped from V and 5 bases from J, the junction kept 10 bases outside the gene matches. Looked up from germline, CDR1 is SQVTM and CDR2 is ANQGSEA. The CDR3 spans 15 residues. The sample consisted of peripheral blood. The chain employs TRBV29-1 and TRBJ2-3; 8 bases line up with TRBD2. This TCR was recovered from a human donor in a cohort sampled during active COVID-19. The CDR3 nucleotides read TGCAGCGTTGATCGGGGGGGCTTTGCGAAAGATACGCAGTATTTT. This translates into CSVDRGGFAKDTQYF.